The 13 T cell receptor beta chains below were found in one sample sequenced in a study of cytomegalovirus exposure and HLA in healthy donors. Sequencing was performed with immunoSEQ multiplex PCR; in TCRdb, only in-frame clones are kept and a portion is missing. The sample has about 100,000 clones, roughly 88% seen once. The sequenced sample was PBMCs. These receptor sequences come from a woman younger than 30 in good health and CMV-seronegative.

The chain uses TRBV10-1 and TRBJ2-3, with a tentative D call TRBD1 (6 bases). CDR1 is WNHNN and CDR2 is SYGVQD in the germline V gene (reference sequence). Trimming took 8 bases from V and 2 from J, leaving 11 bases between them. The CDR3 covers 13 residues. In DNA form, the CDR3 reads TGCGCCAGCCAACGGGACACCACAGATACGCAGTATTTT. The encoded protein is CASQRDTTDTQYF.

V gene TRBV11-2 combines with J gene TRBJ2-3; D might be TRBD2 (5 bases). This CDR3 contains 17 residues. Germline V gene lookup returns CDR1 SGHAT and CDR2 FQNNGV. V lost 2 bases to trimming and J lost 0 bases, with 15 bases between them. The CDR3 here is CASSLSGSGSSTDTQYF. CDR3 DNA: TGTGCCAGCAGCTTATCTGGGAGCGGATCTAGCACAGATACGCAGTATTTT.

CDR3 sequence (DNA): TGTGCCACCAGCAGAGAGAGAGGGTCCGCTTCACCCCTCCACTTT. Translation: CATSRERGSASPLHF. This rearrangement joins TRBV15 to TRBJ1-6; D gene ambiguous. The CDR3 has 15 amino acids. CDR1 LNHNV and CDR2 YYDKDF come from the germline V gene (reference sequence). Trimming left V 0 bases short and J 9 bases short, with 12 bases between. Combining the CDR3 with reference TRBV15 and TRBJ1-6 gives the whole variable domain DAMVIQNPRYQVTQFGKPVTLSCSQTLNHNVMYWYQQKSSQAPKLLFHYYDKDFNNEADTPDNFQSRRPNTSFCFLDIRSPGLGDTAMYLCATSRERGSASPLHFGNGTRLTVT.

Notes on this clone: Germline is not matched at one junction end, which may reflect a read error. The chain couples TRBV27 to TRBJ1-5; possible D gene TRBD1, 5 bases. CDR1 and CDR2 from the germline V gene are MNHEY and SMNVEV (reference sequence). The CDR3 is 13 amino acids. The CDR3 is CASRAVGNQPQHF. For the CDR3, the DNA is TGTGCTAGCAGGGCGGTGGGCAATCAGCCCCAGCATTTT.

The chain carries TRBV7-6 and TRBJ1-4, with 7 bases that match TRBD1. The CDR3 is 16 residues long. With 2 bases clipped from V and 6 bases from J, the junction kept 9 bases outside the gene matches. Germline V gene lookup returns CDR1 SGHVS and CDR2 FNYEAQ. CDR3 DNA sequence: TGTGCCAGCAGCTTACTATATGGACAGGAATATGAAAAACTGTTTTTT. Translating gives CASSLLYGQEYEKLFF.

As regards this clone: The limits of the CDR3 on the DNA are not certain, so only TCRdb's listed CDR3 is given. V gene TRBV6-1 combines with J gene TRBJ2-1; the D call of TRBD2 is as the table states it, not checked on the DNA. The CDR3 totals 15 residues, both ends included. The V gene's germline CDR1 is MNHNS and CDR2 SASEGT. The CDR3 reads CASSSSEGGYNEQFF.

The chain is built from TRBV5-1 and TRBJ2-3, with 8 bases fitting TRBD2. The J segment lost 2 bases and the V segment lost 2 bases, leaving 4 bases of the junction unmatched. The CDR3 length is 15 residues. The V gene's germline CDR1 is SGHRS and CDR2 YFSETQ. CDR3 bases: TGCGCCAGCAGCTTAGGCGGGGGGTTCACAGATACGCAGTATTTT. Translation: CASSLGGGFTDTQYF.

The genes are TRBV30 and TRBJ2-7; D is unresolved. CDR1 is GTSNPN, CDR2 SVGIG, per germline (reference sequence). V gave up 2 bases and J gave up 0 bases, with 14 bases separating them. This CDR3 has 15 amino acids. The CDR3 is CAWSLIDKPSYEQYF. CDR3 sequence (DNA): TGTGCCTGGAGTCTAATAGACAAGCCCTCCTACGAGCAGTACTTC.

This chain links TRBV20-1 with TRBJ1-2; D is unclear. The CDR3 totals 11 residues. CDR1 is DFQATT and CDR2 is SNEGSKA in the germline V gene (reference sequence). V lost 6 bases, J lost 2 bases, and 7 bases lay in between. DNA for the CDR3: TGCAGTGCCAGGTTAAACTATGGCTACACCTTC. It yields the protein CSARLNYGYTF.

The chain uses TRBV5-1 and TRBJ2-1, with 8 bases aligning to TRBD1. Trimming at V came to 7 bases and at J to 0 bases, leaving 9 bases not matched to a gene. This CDR3 is built from 16 residues. Germline V gene sequence: CDR1 SGHRS, CDR2 YFSETQ. The CDR3 DNA reads TGCGCCAGCCTAAGAACAGGGGGGAGCTCCTACAATGAGCAGTTCTTC. It encodes CASLRTGGSSYNEQFF. Full variable domain (rest looked up from reference TRBV5-1 and TRBJ2-1): KAGVTQTPRYLIKTRGQQVTLSCSPISGHRSVSWYQQTPGQGLQFLFEYFSETQRNKGNFPGRFSGRQFSNSRSEMNVSTLELGDSALYLCASLRTGGSSYNEQFFGPGTRLTVL.

The CDR3 loop reads CASSLGTQGNQPQHF. CDR3 DNA sequence: TGTGCCAGCAGTCTGGGGACACAGGGCAATCAGCCCCAGCATTTT. V and J are TRBV6-6 and TRBJ1-5, with D perhaps TRBD1 (6 bases). V was clipped by 5 bases and J by 2 bases, with 13 bases between them. Germline CDR1 is MNHNY and CDR2 is SVGAGI (reference sequence). The CDR3 is 15 amino acids.

The rearrangement joins TRBV9 to TRBJ2-1, with TRBD2 as a possible D gene (6 bases). V was pared by 2 bases and J by 10 bases, with 19 bases between. Per germline, CDR1 SGDLS and CDR2 YYNGEE. The CDR3 contains 15 residues. In DNA, the CDR3 is TGTGCCAGCAGCGTCGATCTTAGCGGCGTAGGGGAGCAGTTCTTC. Translated, it gives CASSVDLSGVGEQFF.

This clone has only one observation. The V and J genes are TRBV7-2 and TRBJ2-5; maybe TRBD1 (5 bases). The CDR3 spans 14 residues. Germline CDR1 reads SGHTA; CDR2 reads FQGNSA. Deletions cut 4 bases from V and 5 bases from J, with 14 bases between. The CDR3 spells CASSSVWGPETQYF. CDR3 nucleotide sequence: TGTGCCAGCAGCTCTGTTTGGGGCCCGGAGACCCAGTACTTC.